This T cell receptor beta chain emerged from a study of beta chain features in type 1 diabetes. Study-wide results and caveats: At VDJ recombination sites, type 1 diabetes patients had fewer insertions and more deleted nucleotides. Moderate yet significant TCRB CDR3 shortening was seen in Type 1 diabetes patients in all four CD4+ subsets.

What was sequenced were expressed TCRB transcripts, since all of the isolated RNA had been reverse transcribed. Data came from immunoSEQ multiplex PCR; TCRdb stores just in-frame clones and leaves some out. The data show fewer than 450,000 clones, with about 13% seen just once and approximately 0.016% held by the top ten. This clone was counted only a few times. Its specificity is not known. The clonotype originates from a woman aged 18-29 years with type 1 diabetes. Sequencing was performed on naive CD4+ T cells from blood.

The CDR3 nucleotides are TGCGCCAGCAGCCTGCGGGACCAATCCCTCTACGAGCAGTACTTC. This encodes CASSLRDQSLYEQYF. The chain is built from TRBV4-1 and TRBJ2-7, with D perhaps TRBD2 (6 bases). The CDR3 sequence is 15 residues long. Trimming left V 4 bases short and J 3 bases short, with 16 bases between. Germline loops: CDR1 MGHRA, CDR2 YSYEKL.